The TCR beta chain under discussion was sequenced for a study of blood T cell repertoires in COVID-19. TCRdb keeps only in-frame clones here, not all; method: immunoSEQ multiplex PCR. The top ten clones hold approximately 1.2% of a sample with 86,000 or so clones, almost 85% of them seen once. Germline V gene data show CDR1 as SGHNT and CDR2 as YENEEA. The V end lost 2 bases, the J end lost 10 bases, and 12 bases lay between the germline ends. The CDR3 has 13 amino acids. This clone has a single count. This receptor was taken from a woman older than 75 with acute or convalescent COVID-19. The V gene is TRBV11-3, the J gene TRBJ2-1; D gene uncertain. Input material: peripheral blood. DNA of the CDR3: TGTGCCAGCAGCTTATATGCCCACTACGAGCAGTTCTTC. Its translation: CASSLYAHYEQFF.